This T cell receptor beta chain was identified during a study of identical twins. General study points: Models predicted too little out-of-frame TCR alpha sharing in monozygotic twins. Zero-insertion analyses could be partly confounded by invariant MAIT and iNKT cells. Abundant beta clonotypes from cord blood bore fewer insertions; memory repertoires lacked this pattern.

Germline trimming cut 3 bases from V and 11 bases from J; bases unmatched to any gene: 13. The CDR3 is 15 residues long. Notes on this clonotype: The target antigen is unknown. This may be a read error: a much more frequent sequence differs by one nucleotide.

Template switching, a step in the protocol, added a universal primer site, and cDNA carried unique molecular identifiers. TCRdb redid the calling of the 5' RACE reads with MiXCR, one entry per CDR3 protein. The sample contains roughly 1.6 million distinct CDR3 sequences, under 35% of which appear only once. The chain combines TRBV12-3 or TRBV12-4 with TRBJ2-5; 9 nucleotides match TRBD2. The specimen was cord blood. The source is a newborn girl in good health. CDR3 sequence (DNA): TGTGCCAGCAGTTTTATGGGACTAGCCCTCAATGAGCAGTACTTC. It yields the protein CASSFMGLALNEQYF.